This T cell receptor beta chain came from a study of blood T cell repertoires in COVID-19 (dated by TCRdb to about 2020). About the investigation overall: Collaborator samples came from the United States, Italy and Spain and covered acute and convalescent phases of COVID-19. Deeply sampled blood TCRbeta repertoires from subjects exposed to, actively infected with, or recovered from COVID-19 were included in the dataset. Where available, HLA class I and class II types were taken from metadata supplied by the sample provider and were not determined by assay-based typing. The sample metadata nearly always contained a de-identified subject ID, COVID-19 status, age in years and sex. The prospective study material was composed of cDNA or gDNA derived from T cells, B-cell-depleted T cells, or PBMCs. The repertoires were released in a freely available public database meant as a resource for research on the immune response to SARS-CoV-2. The samples were drawn from the first 160 participants of the ongoing ImmuneRACE study and from 950 to 1,500 subjects provided by 6 global collaborators.

The immunoSEQ Assay, a bias-controlled multiplex PCR, was used to amplify TCRbeta CDR3 regions from genomic DNA. The source study handled its data this way. The number of nucleated cells in each sample was estimated by amplification of reference gene primers within the assay. To quantify the absolute abundance of each unique TCRbeta CDR3 rearrangement, sequence reads were collapsed and filtered. Productive Simpson clonality was computed per sample as the square root of Simpson's diversity index over productive rearrangements. TCRdb re-hosts the immuneACCESS table, in-frame sequences only. Its copies lack some clones; in the studies checked, an unresolved V gene accounts for under half of them, and the cause for the rest is not known. Clone size and the V and J calls come from that table; the DNA yielded D and trimming. Recorded for this sample are about 130,000 clones; more than 60% of them occurred a single time. Of the sample, approximately 2% is held by the ten largest clones.

CDR1 and CDR2 (SGHRS, YFSETQ) derive from the germline V gene. Trimming removed 5 bases from V and 1 base from J, leaving 13 bases between the germline ends. Inclusive of the bounding cysteine and phenylalanine, the CDR3 is 14 residues long. Left in the record is the CDR3 DNA by itself, 42 bases read in frame from the first base. What the authors observed across the whole study: Clinical and demographic metadata were provided uncurated, with the amount varying by source and participant.

This clone was seen only a few times. The clone's antigen remains unknown. No qualities accompany the bases; no much larger clone lies one base away. The collaborating institutions used their own protocols to collect whole blood in K2EDTA tubes. For TCRbeta analysis, collaborator samples were shipped as frozen whole blood, as isolated PBMCs, or as DNA extracted from either sample type. The sequencing input was peripheral blood. The V and J segments used are TRBV5-1 and TRBJ2-7; TRBD1 is a weak D gene call, 5 bases matching. The sequence was obtained from a woman between 65 and 79 years old with acute or convalescent COVID-19. The CDR3 reads CASSSQGLSYEQYF. In nucleotides, the sequence is TGCGCCAGCAGTTCCCAGGGCCTTTCCTACGAGCAGTACTTC.